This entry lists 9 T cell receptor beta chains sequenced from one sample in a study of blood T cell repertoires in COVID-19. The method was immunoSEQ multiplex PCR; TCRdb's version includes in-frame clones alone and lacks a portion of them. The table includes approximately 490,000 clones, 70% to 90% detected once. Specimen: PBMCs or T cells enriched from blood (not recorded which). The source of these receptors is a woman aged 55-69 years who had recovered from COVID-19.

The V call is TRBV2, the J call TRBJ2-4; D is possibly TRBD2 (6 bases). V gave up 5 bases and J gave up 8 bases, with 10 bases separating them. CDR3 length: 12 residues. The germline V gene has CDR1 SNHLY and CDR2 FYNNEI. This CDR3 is CASSILAYIQYF. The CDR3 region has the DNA TGTGCCAGCAGTATCCTAGCGTACATTCAGTACTTC.

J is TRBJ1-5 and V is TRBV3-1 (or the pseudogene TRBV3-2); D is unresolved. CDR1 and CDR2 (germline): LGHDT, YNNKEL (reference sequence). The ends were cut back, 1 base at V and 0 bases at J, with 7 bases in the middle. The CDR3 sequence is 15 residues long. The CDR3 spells CASSQAGDSNQPQHF. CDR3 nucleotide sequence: TGTGCCAGCAGCCAAGCTGGAGATAGCAATCAGCCCCAGCATTTT.

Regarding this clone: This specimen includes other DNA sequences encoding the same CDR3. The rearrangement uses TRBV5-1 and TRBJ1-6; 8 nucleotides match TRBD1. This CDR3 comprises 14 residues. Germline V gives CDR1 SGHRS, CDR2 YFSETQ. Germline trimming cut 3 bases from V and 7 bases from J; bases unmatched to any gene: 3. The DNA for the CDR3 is TGCGCCAGCAGCTCCGGACAGGGCAATTCACCCCTCCACTTT. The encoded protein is CASSSGQGNSPLHF.

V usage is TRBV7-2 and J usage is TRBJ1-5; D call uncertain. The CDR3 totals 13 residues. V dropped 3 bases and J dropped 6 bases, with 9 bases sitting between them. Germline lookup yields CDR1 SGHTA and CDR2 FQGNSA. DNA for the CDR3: TGTGCCAGCAGCTTGGGAGGATTTCAGCCCCAGCATTTT. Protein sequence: CASSLGGFQPQHF.

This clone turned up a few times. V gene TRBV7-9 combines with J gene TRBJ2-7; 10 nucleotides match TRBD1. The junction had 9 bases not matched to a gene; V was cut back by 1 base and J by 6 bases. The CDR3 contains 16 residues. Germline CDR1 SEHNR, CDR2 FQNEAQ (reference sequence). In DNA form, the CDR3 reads TGTGCCAGCAGCTTAGGAGCGGGACAGGGGTCCCCCGAGCAGTACTTC. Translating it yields CASSLGAGQGSPEQYF.

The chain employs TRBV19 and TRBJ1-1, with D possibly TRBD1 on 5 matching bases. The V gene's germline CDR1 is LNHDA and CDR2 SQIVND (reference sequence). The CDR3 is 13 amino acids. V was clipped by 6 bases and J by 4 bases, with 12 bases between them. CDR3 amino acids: CASSAGLLTEAFF. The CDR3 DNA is TGTGCCAGTAGCGCGGGACTCCTCACTGAAGCTTTCTTT. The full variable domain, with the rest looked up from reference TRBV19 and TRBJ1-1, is DGGITQSPKYLFRKEGQNVTLSCEQNLNHDAMYWYRQDPGQGLRLIYYSQIVNDFQKGDIAEGYSVSREKKESFPLTVTSAQKNPTAFYLCASSAGLLTEAFFGQGTRLTVV.

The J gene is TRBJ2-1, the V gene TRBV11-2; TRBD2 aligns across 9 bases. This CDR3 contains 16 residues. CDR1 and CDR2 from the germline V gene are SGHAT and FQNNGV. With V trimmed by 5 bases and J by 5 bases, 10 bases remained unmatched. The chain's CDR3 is CASSPRSGGSDNEQFF. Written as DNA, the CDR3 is TGTGCCAGCAGCCCCCGAAGCGGGGGGAGCGACAATGAGCAGTTCTTC. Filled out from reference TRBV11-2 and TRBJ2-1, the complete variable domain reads EAGVAQSPRYKIIEKRQSVAFWCNPISGHATLYWYQQILGQGPKLLIQFQNNGVVDDSQLPKDRFSAERLKGVDSTLKIQPAKLEDSAVYLCASSPRSGGSDNEQFFGPGTRLTVL.

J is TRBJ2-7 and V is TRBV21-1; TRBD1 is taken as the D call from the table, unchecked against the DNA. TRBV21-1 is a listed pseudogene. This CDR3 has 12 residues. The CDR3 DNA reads TGTGCCAGCAGCAACCGGGACAGCTCCATGTGGGTC. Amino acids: CASSNRDSSMWV.

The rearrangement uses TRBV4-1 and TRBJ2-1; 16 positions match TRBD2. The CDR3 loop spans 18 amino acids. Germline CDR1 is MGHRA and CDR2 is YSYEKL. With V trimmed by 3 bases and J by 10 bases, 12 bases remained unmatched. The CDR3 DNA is TGCGCCAGCAGCCAGACGCCCCCGGGACTAGCGGGGGGGCAAGAGCAGTTCTTC. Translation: CASSQTPPGLAGGQEQFF.